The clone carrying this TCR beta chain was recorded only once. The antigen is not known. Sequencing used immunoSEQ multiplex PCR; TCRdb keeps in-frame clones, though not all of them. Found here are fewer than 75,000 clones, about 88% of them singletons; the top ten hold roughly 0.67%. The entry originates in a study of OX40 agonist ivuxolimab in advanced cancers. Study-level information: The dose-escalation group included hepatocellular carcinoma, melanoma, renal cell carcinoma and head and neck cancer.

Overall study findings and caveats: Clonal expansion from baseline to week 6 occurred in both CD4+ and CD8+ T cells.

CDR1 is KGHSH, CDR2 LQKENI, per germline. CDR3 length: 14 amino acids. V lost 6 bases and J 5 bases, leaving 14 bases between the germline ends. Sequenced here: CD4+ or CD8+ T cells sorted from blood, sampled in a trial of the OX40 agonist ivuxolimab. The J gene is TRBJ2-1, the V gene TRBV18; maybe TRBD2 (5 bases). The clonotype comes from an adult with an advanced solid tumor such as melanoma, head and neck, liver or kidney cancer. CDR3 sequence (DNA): TGTGCCAGCTCCCCTAACCGGGGTAACAATGAGCAGTTCTTC. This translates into CASSPNRGNNEQFF.